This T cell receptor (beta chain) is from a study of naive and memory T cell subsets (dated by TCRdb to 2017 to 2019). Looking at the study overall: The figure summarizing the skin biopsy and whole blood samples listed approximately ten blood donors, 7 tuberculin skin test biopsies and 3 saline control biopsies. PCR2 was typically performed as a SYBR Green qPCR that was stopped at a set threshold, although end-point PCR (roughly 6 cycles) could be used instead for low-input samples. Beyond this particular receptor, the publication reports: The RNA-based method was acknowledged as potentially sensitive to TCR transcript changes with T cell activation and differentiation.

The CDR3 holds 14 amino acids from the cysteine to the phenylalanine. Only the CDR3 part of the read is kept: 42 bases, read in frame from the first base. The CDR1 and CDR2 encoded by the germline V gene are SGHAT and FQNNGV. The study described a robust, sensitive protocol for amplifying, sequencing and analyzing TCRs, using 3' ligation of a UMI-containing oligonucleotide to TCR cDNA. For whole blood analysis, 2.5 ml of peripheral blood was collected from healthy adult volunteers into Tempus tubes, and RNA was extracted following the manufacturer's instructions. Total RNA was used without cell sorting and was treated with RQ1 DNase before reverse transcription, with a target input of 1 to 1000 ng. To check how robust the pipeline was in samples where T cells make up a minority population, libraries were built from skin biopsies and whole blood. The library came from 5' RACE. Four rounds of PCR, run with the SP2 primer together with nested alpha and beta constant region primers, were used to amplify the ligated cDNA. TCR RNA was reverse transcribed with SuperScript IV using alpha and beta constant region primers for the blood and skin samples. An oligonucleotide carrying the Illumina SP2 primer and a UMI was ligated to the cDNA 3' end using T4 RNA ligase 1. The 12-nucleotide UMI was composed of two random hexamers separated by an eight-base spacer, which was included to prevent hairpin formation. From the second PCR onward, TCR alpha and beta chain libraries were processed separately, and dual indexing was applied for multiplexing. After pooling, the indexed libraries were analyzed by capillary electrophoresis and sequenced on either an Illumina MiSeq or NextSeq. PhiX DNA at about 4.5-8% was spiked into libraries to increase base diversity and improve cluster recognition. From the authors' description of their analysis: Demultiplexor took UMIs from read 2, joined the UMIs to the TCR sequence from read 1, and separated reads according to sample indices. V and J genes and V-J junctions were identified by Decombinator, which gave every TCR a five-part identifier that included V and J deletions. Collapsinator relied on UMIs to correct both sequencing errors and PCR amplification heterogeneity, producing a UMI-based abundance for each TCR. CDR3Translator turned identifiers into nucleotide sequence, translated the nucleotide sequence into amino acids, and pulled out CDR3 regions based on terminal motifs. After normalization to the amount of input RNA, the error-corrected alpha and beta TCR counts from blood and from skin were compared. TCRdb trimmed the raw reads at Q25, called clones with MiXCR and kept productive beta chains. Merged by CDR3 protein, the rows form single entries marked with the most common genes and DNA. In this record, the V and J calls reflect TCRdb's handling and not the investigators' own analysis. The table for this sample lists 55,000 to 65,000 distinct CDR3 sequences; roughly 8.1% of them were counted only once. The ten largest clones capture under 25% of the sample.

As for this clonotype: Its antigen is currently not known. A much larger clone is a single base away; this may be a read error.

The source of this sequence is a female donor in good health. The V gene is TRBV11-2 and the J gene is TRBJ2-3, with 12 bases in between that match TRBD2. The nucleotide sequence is TGTGCCAGCAGTGGACTAGCGGGGATAGATATGCAGTATTTT. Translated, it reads CASSGLAGIDMQYF.